This TCR beta chain is from a study of cytomegalovirus exposure and HLA in healthy donors (TCRdb year 2017). For the wider study: According to a later analysis, one platform produced both the approximately 110 validation repertoires and the roughly 650 repertoires of the first cohort. To predict cytomegalovirus infection status, the study combined high-throughput TCR immunosequencing, statistical association of individual TCRs with disease status, and machine learning. In addition to the first cohort of 650 to 800 subjects, a separate validation cohort of over 90 different subjects was used. The aim of the study was to test whether cataloging public T cell receptors could identify signatures of past pathogen exposure.

CDR1 is given as SNHLY and CDR2 as FYNNEI, both from the germline V gene. The CDR3 contains 13 residues, cysteine and phenylalanine counted. The entry retains the CDR3 DNA only, 39 bases that are in frame from base 1. Unmatched junction bases come to 2, with V trimmed by 6 bases and J by 1 base. The library was made by the immunoSEQ multiplex PCR assay. Per the source publication's procedure: A statistical classification framework was developed to diagnose cytomegalovirus status using the catalog of TCR beta chain sequences. In TCRdb, the immuneACCESS table is reduced to in-frame sequences with V and J assigned. These tables do not hold every clone; where another copy was compared, an unresolved V gene accounts for under half, and the others remain unexplained. V and J calls and clone size are those listed in that table; D and trimming were worked out from the DNA. This sample is represented by 60,000 to 70,000 clones; roughly 91% of them were singletons. The ten biggest clones cover over 1.5% of the sample.

Notes on this clone: It has no known antigen specificity. Nothing much larger sits one base from this clone, and base qualities are not available.

Broader findings and caveats from the paper: Most TCR sequences were seen in very few donors, while some public TCRs were found in many individuals. The study listed 164 TCR beta chains as associated with cytomegalovirus. Cytomegalovirus status was reported to be diagnosed by the classifier with high specificity and sensitivity in both the original and validation cohorts. In vitro tests confirmed that three of the cytomegalovirus-associated TCR beta chains recognize cytomegalovirus antigens. The authors suggested that the approach could potentially be generalized to other disease states and immunological phenotypes. All 130 or so repertoires were used to score co-occurrence in the validation cohort in a later analysis, because that analysis had no HLA typing for the cohort. A later analysis found that TCRs clustered in the first cohort also tended to co-occur in the 95 to 150 validation repertoires, with approximately 93% of cluster scores above 0.

Separate from the approximately 670-subject first cohort, the validation cohort of 95 to 150 subjects was the group to which the donors belonged. This chain is built from TRBV2 and TRBJ1-1; 7 of the junction bases match TRBD1. The TCR originated in a woman aged 18-29 years in good health and CMV-seronegative. The sequenced material came from PBMCs. The sequenced DNA: TGTGCCAGCAGGGACAGGAAGAACACTGAAGCTTTCTTT. It encodes CASRDRKNTEAFF.